The source of this T cell receptor (beta chain) is a study of T-cell memory formation after mild COVID-19. Looking at the study overall: Largely, TCR clusters stayed within a single donor. Study conclusions and caveats: Clones that got smaller from day 15 to 85 had even CD4/CD8, while clones growing later tipped toward CD4+.

This clonotype has more than one count but fewer than ten. Its matching antigen is unknown. MiXCR, run by TCRdb on the 5' RACE reads, gives a single entry per CDR3 protein. The sample lists 560,000 or so distinct CDR3 sequences, around 16% seen once, with roughly 7.8% in the top ten. The CDR3 runs to 17 residues. V shed 0 bases and J shed 2 bases, with 19 bases lying between them. Germline V gives CDR1 DFQATT, CDR2 SNEGSKA (reference sequence). The V gene is TRBV20-1, the J gene TRBJ2-5, with a tentative D call TRBD1 (5 bases). The source is an adult woman who had mild COVID-19 (a few samples of this study predate the infection). Cell type and time point are not known. Sequences were obtained from PBMCs or a T cell subset sorted from them (not recorded which). The DNA for the CDR3 is TGCAGTGCTAGAGATCGGGCAGGGTCTTACAAGCAAGAGACCCAGTACTTC. It translates to CSARDRAGSYKQETQYF.